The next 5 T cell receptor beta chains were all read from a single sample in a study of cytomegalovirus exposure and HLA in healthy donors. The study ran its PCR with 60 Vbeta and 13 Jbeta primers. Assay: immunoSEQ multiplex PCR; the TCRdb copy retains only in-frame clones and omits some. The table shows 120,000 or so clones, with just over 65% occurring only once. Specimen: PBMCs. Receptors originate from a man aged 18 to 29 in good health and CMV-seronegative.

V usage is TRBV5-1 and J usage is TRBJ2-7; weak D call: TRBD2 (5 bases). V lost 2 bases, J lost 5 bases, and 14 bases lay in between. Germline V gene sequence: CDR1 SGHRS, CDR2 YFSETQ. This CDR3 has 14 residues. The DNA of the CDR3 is TGCGCCAGCAGCTTCTCCGCGGGTGGCGACGAGCAGTACTTC. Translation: CASSFSAGGDEQYF.

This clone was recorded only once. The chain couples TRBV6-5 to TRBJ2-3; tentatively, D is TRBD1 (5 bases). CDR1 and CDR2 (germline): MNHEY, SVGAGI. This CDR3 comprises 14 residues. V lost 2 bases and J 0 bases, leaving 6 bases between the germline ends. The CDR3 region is CASSYDSSTDTQYF. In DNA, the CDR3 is TGTGCCAGCAGTTACGACAGCAGCACAGATACGCAGTATTTT.

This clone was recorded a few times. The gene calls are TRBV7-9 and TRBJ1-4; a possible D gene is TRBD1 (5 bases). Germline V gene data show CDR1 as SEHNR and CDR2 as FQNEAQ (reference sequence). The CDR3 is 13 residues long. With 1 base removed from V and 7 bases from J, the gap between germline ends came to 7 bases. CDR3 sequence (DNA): TGTGCCAGCAGCTTAGTCCAGGGTGAAAAACTGTTTTTT. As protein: CASSLVQGEKLFF.

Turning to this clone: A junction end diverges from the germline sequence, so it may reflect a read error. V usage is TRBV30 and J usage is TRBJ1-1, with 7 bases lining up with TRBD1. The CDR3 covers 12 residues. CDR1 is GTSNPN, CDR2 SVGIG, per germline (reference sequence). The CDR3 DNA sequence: TGTGCTTGGAGGACAGGTAACACTGAAGCTTTCTTT. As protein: CAWRTGNTEAFF.

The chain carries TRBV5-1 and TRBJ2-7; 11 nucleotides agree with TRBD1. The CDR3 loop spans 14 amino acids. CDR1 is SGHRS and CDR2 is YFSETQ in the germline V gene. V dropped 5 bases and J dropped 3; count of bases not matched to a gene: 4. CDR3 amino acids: CASSGTGGFYEQYF. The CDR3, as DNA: TGCGCCAGCAGTGGGACAGGGGGATTCTACGAGCAGTACTTC.